The subject of this entry is one TCR beta chain. Its cognate antigen is unknown. Time point indicated: week 35, safety follow-up. Vaccinated patients received 300 ug of mutant IDH1 20-mer peptide per dose, with topical imiquimod. The sample comes from a study of a mutant IDH1 vaccine in newly diagnosed glioma. TCRdb keeps only in-frame clones here, not all; method: immunoSEQ multiplex PCR. The sample includes roughly 52,000 clones, 75% to 85% of them seen just once. General study findings and limits: Pseudoprogression seemed unrelated to changes in top peripheral T cell clonotypes.

Sequences were derived from PBMCs, sampled from a glioma patient whose treatment included an IDH1 peptide vaccine. The source of this sequence is a man between 40 and 49 years old with glioma.

The CDR3 region has the DNA TGTGCCAGCAGCGCCGGGACAATAAGCACAGATACGCAGTATTTT. This codes for CASSAGTISTDTQYF. The chain couples TRBV9 to TRBJ2-3; tentatively, D is TRBD1 (6 bases). CDR1 SGDLS and CDR2 YYNGEE come from the germline V gene. This CDR3 spans 15 amino acids. V shed 3 bases and J shed 0 bases, with 11 bases lying between them.